Listed below are T cell receptor beta chains from one sample, sequenced in a study of OX40 agonist ivuxolimab in advanced cancers. The data were produced by immunoSEQ multiplex PCR, yet TCRdb's version contains in-frame clones alone and is incomplete. The sample carries about 80,000 clones, around 87% recorded once. The source material was CD4+ or CD8+ T cells sorted from blood, sampled in a trial of the OX40 agonist ivuxolimab. The source of these receptors is an adult with an advanced solid tumor such as melanoma, head and neck, liver or kidney cancer. Each CDR3 is given with its conserved first and last residue. D genes are given only for firm matches. Some rows have no size entry. The others give once, few or many, or a class for an expanded clone.

d_gene | abundance | j_gene | v_gene | CDR3nt | CDR3aa
- | - | TRBJ2-6 | TRBV6-6 | TGTGCCAGCAGCCGAGGTGTTTCTGGGGCCAACGTCCTGACTTTC | CASSRGVSGANVLTF
TRBD1 | - | TRBJ1-3 | TRBV7-9 | TGTGCCAGCAGCTCCGACAGGGGGTTCTCTGGAAACACCATATATTTT | CASSSDRGFSGNTIYF
TRBD1 | - | TRBJ2-5 | TRBV5-1 | TGCGCCAGCAGCTCCCACAGGGGTTCGGAGACCCAGTACTTC | CASSSHRGSETQYF
- | once | TRBJ2-5 | TRBV7-2 | TGTGCCAGCAGCTTAGTGTACCAAGAGACCCAGTACTTC | CASSLVYQETQYF
- | once | TRBJ1-2 | TRBV29-1 | TGCAGCGTGGCAGACAGACTAACTAACTATGGCTACACCTTC | CSVADRLTNYGYTF
- | - | TRBJ1-2 | TRBV6-6 | TGTGCCAGCAGTTACTCATTGAGGTCGGAGGGCTACACCTTC | CASSYSLRSEGYTF
- | - | TRBJ1-5 | TRBV6-6 | TGTGCCAGCAATGTGTTAGGTCAGCCCCAGCATTTT | CASNVLGQPQHF
TRBD1 | - | TRBJ2-3 | TRBV7-3 | TGTGCCAGCAGCTTACTCGGACAGGGGGAAACAGATACGCAGTATTTT | CASSLLGQGETDTQYF
TRBD2 | once | TRBJ2-6 | TRBV5-1 | TGCGCCAGCAGAAGGACTAGCGGGGGTAGAGTCCCCGCTGGGGCCAACGTCCTGACTTTC | CASRRTSGGRVPAGANVLTF
- | - | TRBJ1-6 | TRBV28 | TGTGCCAGCAGTCCCCGAGCGCTTAGCTCCTATAATTCACCCCTCCACTTT | CASSPRALSSYNSPLHF
TRBD2 | - | TRBJ2-7 | TRBV2 | TGTGCCAGCAGTGTACCGGGACTAGCGGATATCGAGCAGTACTTC | CASSVPGLADIEQYF
- | - | TRBJ1-2 | TRBV10-1 | TGCGCCACCCCCCTTACCTCAGGGAAGGTCAACTATGGCTACACCTTC | CATPLTSGKVNYGYTF
- | - | TRBJ2-1 | TRBV7-9 | TGTGCCAGCAGCTTAGACCTCGGGGTGGTTCCGTTCTTC | CASSLDLGVVPFF
TRBD1 | - | TRBJ2-5 | TRBV5-1 | TGCGCCAGCAGCTTGGAGGGACAGCGATTGGAGACCCAGTACTTC | CASSLEGQRLETQYF
- | few | TRBJ1-1 | TRBV11-2 | TGTGCCAGCAGCTTAGATCTGAACACTGAAGCTTTCTTT | CASSLDLNTEAFF
- | - | TRBJ2-3 | TRBV7-2 | TGTGCCAGCAGCTTAACGGGGCTGCTCGGGGCAGATACGCAGTATTTT | CASSLTGLLGADTQYF
TRBD2 | once | TRBJ2-4 | TRBV28 | TGTGCCAGCAGCCGAGCGGGGGATGCCAAAAACATTCAGTACTTC | CASSRAGDAKNIQYF
TRBD2 | - | TRBJ2-1 | TRBV4-3 | TGCGCCAGCAGCCGCCTACTAGCGGGAACCTCCTACAATGAGCAGTTCTTC | CASSRLLAGTSYNEQFF
TRBD1 | - | TRBJ1-2 | TRBV4-3 | TGCGCCAGCAGCCAAGATAAAGCAGCGAGGGACAGACGGAACTATGGCTACACCTTC | CASSQDKAARDRRNYGYTF
TRBD2 | - | TRBJ2-3 | TRBV4-1 | TGCGCCAGCAGCCTTACCCCAGCGGGAGATGCAGATACGCAGTATTTT | CASSLTPAGDADTQYF
- | few | TRBJ1-1 | TRBV9 | TGTGCCAGCAGCGTAGAGGGGGTCAACACTGAAGCTTTCTTT | CASSVEGVNTEAFF
- | - | TRBJ1-5 | TRBV5-5 | TGTGCCAGCAGCAAGGACAGTAATCAGCCCCAGCATTTT | CASSKDSNQPQHF
- | - | TRBJ2-3 | TRBV10-3 | TGTGCCATCAGTGGGGGGACCTCCACAGATACGCAGTATTTT | CAISGGTSTDTQYF
TRBD1 | - | TRBJ2-5 | TRBV6-4 | TGTGCCAGCACAAATCCGGGACAGCACCAAGAGACCCAGTACTTC | CASTNPGQHQETQYF
- | - | TRBJ2-1 | TRBV4-1 | TGCGCCAGCAGCCGAGGAGCGGTAAGCTCCTACAATGAGCAGTTCTTC | CASSRGAVSSYNEQFF
- | - | TRBJ1-2 | TRBV7-2 | TGTGCCAGCAGCTCAGGACCTGCTAGTGGCTACACCTTC | CASSSGPASGYTF
- | - | TRBJ1-5 | TRBV27 | TGTGCCAGCAGACACAGGGAGGGTCAGCCCCAGCATTTT | CASRHREGQPQHF
TRBD1 | - | TRBJ2-3 | TRBV11-3 | TGTGCCAGCAGCACCTCGACAGGGATAGATACGCAGTATTTT | CASSTSTGIDTQYF
- | few | TRBJ1-3 | TRBV2 | TGTGCCAGCAGTGACCGAGGCCAGAGCTCTGGAAACACCATATATTTT | CASSDRGQSSGNTIYF
- | - | TRBJ1-6 | TRBV18 | TGTGCCAGCTCACCTCAGACCTATAATTCACCCCTCCACTTT | CASSPQTYNSPLHF
- | - | TRBJ1-5 | TRBV6-6 | TGTGCCAGTGGGAACCTTCAGCCCCAGCATTTT | CASGNLQPQHF
- | - | TRBJ1-3 | TRBV19 | TGTGCCAGTAGTAGTCGACCTCGGCAGGACACCATATATTTT | CASSSRPRQDTIYF